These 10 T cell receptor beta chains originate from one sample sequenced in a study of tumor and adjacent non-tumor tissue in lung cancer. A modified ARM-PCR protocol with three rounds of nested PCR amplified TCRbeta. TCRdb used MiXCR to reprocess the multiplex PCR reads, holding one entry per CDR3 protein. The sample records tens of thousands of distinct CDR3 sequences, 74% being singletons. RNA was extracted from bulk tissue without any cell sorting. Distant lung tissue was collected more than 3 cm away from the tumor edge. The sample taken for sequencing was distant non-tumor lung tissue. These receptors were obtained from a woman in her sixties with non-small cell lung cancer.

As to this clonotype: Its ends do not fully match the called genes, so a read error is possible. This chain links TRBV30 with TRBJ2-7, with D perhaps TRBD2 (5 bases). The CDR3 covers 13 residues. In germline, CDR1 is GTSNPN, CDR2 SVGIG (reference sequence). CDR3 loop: CARSVWPGVGQYF. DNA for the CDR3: TGTGCCAGGAGTGTATGGCCCGGGGTCGGGCAGTACTTC.

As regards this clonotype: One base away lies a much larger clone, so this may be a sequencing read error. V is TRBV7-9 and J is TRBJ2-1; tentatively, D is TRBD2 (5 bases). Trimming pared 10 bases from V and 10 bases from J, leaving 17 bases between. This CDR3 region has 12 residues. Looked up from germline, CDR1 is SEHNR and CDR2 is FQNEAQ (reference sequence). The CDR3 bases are TGTGCCATCACTCCATTCGGAGGAGAGCAGTTCTTC. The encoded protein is CAITPFGGEQFF.

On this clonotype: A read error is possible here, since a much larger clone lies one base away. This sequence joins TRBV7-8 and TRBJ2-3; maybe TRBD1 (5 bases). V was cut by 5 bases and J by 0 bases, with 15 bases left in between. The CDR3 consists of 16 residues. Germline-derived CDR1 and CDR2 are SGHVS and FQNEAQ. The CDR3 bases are TGTGCCAGCAGCCGTAGGACAACAGCTAGCACAGATACGCAGTATTTT. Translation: CASSRRTTASTDTQYF.

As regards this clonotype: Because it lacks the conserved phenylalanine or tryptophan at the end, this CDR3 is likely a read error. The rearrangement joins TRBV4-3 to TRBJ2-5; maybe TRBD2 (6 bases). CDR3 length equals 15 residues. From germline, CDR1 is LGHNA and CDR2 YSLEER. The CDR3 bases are TGCGCCAGTAGCCGACACCGGGACTCACAAGAGACCCAGTACACC. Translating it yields CASSRHRDSQETQYT.

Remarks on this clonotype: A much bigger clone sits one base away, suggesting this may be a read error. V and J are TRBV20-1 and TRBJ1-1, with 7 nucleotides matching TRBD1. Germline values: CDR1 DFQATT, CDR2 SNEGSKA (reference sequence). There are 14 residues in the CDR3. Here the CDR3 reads CSVRDYRGSTEAFF. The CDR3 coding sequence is TGCAGTGTTAGAGACTACAGGGGTAGCACTGAAGCTTTCTTT.

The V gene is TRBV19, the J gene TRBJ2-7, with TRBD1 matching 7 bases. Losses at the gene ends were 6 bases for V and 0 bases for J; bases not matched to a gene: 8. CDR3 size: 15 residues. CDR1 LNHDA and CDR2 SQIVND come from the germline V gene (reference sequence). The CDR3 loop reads CASRDPGQSSYEQYF. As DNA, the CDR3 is TGTGCCAGTAGAGATCCGGGACAGAGCTCCTACGAGCAGTACTTC.

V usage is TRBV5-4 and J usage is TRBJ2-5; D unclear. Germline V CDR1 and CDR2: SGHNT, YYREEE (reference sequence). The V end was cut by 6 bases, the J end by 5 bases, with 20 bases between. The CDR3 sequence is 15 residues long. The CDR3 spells CASNADGPRRETQYF. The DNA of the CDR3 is TGTGCCAGCAACGCTGACGGACCAAGAAGGGAGACCCAGTACTTC. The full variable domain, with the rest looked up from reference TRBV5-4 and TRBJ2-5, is ETGVTQSPTHLIKTRGQQVTLRCSSQSGHNTVSWYQQALGQGPQFIFQYYREEENGRGNFPPRFSGLQFPNYSSELNVNALELDDSALYLCASNADGPRRETQYFGPGTRLLVL.

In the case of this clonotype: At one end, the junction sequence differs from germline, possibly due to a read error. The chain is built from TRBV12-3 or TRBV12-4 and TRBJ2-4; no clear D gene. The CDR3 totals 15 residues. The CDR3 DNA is TGTTCCAGCAGTTTGCGGAGTGGTAGCAAAAACATTCAGTACTTC. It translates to CSSSLRSGSKNIQYF.

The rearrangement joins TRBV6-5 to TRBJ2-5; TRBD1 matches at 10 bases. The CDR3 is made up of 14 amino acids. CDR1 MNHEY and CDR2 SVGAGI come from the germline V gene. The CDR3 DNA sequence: TGTGCTGGAAGTCGGACAGGGGGTCAAAAGACCCAGTACTTC. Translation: CAGSRTGGQKTQYF.

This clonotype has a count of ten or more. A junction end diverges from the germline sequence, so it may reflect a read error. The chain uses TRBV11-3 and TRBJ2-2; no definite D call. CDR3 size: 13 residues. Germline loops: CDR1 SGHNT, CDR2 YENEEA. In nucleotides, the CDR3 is TGTACCAGCAGCTTAGTAGGTTCCGGGGAGCTGTTTTTT. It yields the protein CTSSLVGSGELFF.